The rows below give T cell receptor beta chains drawn from one sample of a study of shared clonotypes between healthy human individuals. Libraries were prepared by immunoSEQ multiplex PCR; TCRdb keeps only in-frame clonotypes and omits some of them. Found here are roughly 300,000 clones, around 87% of them singletons; the top ten hold roughly 17%. The sequenced material came from memory CD8+ T cells sorted from blood. Receptor source: a young man in good health. The CDR3 runs from the conserved cysteine through the conserved F or W. D genes are given only for firm matches. Clone size is stated in some rows and not others, as once, few, many or a class when expanded.

>NA|TRBV29-1|TRBJ1-2|NA
TGCAGCGATCTGGACAGTTTTGGCTACACCTTC
CSDLDSFGYTF
>TRBD2|TRBV6-1|TRBJ2-5|NA
TGTGCCAGCAGTGAGACTAGCGGAGACTTGGCAGAGACCCAGTACTTC
CASSETSGDLAETQYF
>NA|TRBV30|TRBJ2-7|NA
TGTGCCTGGAGTATGCAAGCCAACGAGCAGTACTTC
CAWSMQANEQYF
>NA|TRBV9|TRBJ1-2|NA
TGTGCCAGCAGCGTCTCAAGTATGGGTGGAGGGGATGGCTACACCTTC
CASSVSSMGGGDGYTF
>NA|TRBV10-3|TRBJ2-7|NA
TGTGCCATCAGTGTTGTGGGAGATTACGAGCAGTACTTC
CAISVVGDYEQYF
>NA|TRBV27|TRBJ2-7|NA
TGTGCCAGCAGTTTCGGACTTTTCCACGAGCAGTACTTC
CASSFGLFHEQYF
>TRBD1|TRBV6-5|TRBJ2-1|few
TGTGCCAGCAGTCCCGGGACAGGGTTTTACAATGAGCAGTTCTTC
CASSPGTGFYNEQFF
>TRBD2|TRBV2|TRBJ2-7|NA
TGTGCCAGCAGTCACAGTTCGGAGCGGGGACTAACCTACGAGCAGTACTTC
CASSHSSERGLTYEQYF
>NA|TRBV7-9|TRBJ2-5|NA
TGTGCCAGCAGCTTAGGGGTCCAGGGCCCCAGGGAGACCCAGTACTTC
CASSLGVQGPRETQYF
>NA|TRBV15|TRBJ1-1|NA
TGTGCCACCAGCAGAGATCATACTGAAGCTTTCTTT
CATSRDHTEAFF